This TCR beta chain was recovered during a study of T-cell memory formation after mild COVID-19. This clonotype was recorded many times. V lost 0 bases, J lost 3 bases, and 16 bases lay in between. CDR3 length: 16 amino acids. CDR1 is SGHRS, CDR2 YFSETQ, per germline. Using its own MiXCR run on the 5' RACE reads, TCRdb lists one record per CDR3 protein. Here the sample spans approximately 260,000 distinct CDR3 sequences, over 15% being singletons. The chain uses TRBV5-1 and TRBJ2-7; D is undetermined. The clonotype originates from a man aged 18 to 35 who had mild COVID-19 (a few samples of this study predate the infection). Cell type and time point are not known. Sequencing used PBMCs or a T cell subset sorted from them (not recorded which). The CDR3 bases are TGCGCCAGCAGCTTGGGCCCGGGCAAAAGCATCTACGAGCAGTACTTC. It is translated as CASSLGPGKSIYEQYF.